One and the same sample provided the 10 T cell receptor beta chains below, sequenced in a study of T cell responses to AZD1222 COVID-19 vaccine. Profiling relied on immunoSEQ multiplex PCR, and the TCRdb table lists in-frame clones only, not all of them. The sample has about 150,000 clones, approximately 90% seen once; the top ten hold roughly 3.2%. The sequences come from peripheral blood, collected 28 days after the second AZD1222 dose. The receptors here all came from an adult who received the AZD1222 COVID-19 vaccine.

This chain uses TRBV6-4 with TRBJ1-2, with TRBD1 identical over 7 bases. The V gene's germline CDR1 is MRHNA and CDR2 SNTAGT. V gave up 0 bases and J gave up 6 bases; unmatched junction bases: 4. This CDR3 spans 14 amino acids. As DNA, the CDR3 is TGTGCCAGCAGTGACTCGAGACAGGGAAATGGCTACACCTTC. The encoded protein is CASSDSRQGNGYTF.

This chain joins TRBV5-1 and TRBJ1-4; D gene ambiguous. V shed 0 bases and J shed 0 bases, with 6 bases lying between them. The germline V gene has CDR1 SGHRS and CDR2 YFSETQ. CDR3 length equals 15 residues. The CDR3 nucleotides are TGCGCCAGCAGCTTGGCGCGGGCAACTAATGAAAAACTGTTTTTT. It encodes CASSLARATNEKLFF.

The chain links TRBV5-4 to TRBJ1-3; D remains unclear. Deletions cut 0 bases from V and 2 bases from J, with 9 bases between. The CDR3 has 15 residues. CDR1 and CDR2 from the germline V gene are SGHNT and YYREEE (reference sequence). As DNA, the CDR3 is TGTGCCAGCAGCTTGGATGGGAATACTGGAAACACCATATATTTT. Its translation is CASSLDGNTGNTIYF.

This chain connects TRBV10-3 to TRBJ2-5; D call uncertain. Germline V lookup: CDR1 ENHRY, CDR2 SYGVKD. Trimming stripped 6 bases from V and 3 bases from J, with 11 bases between. The CDR3 has 13 amino acids. Here the CDR3 DNA reads TGTGCCATCAGGTCGGTCCTCGAAGAGACCCAGTACTTC. It specifies CAIRSVLEETQYF.

The rearrangement links TRBV11-2 to TRBJ2-1; D is perhaps TRBD2 (5 bases). The CDR3 totals 16 residues. V was clipped by 1 base and J by 5 bases, with 15 bases between them. The germline gives CDR1 SGHAT, CDR2 FQNNGV. Written as DNA, the CDR3 is TGTGCCAGCAGCTTAGCGACCGAGGGTCGAGACAATGAGCAGTTCTTC. Its protein product is CASSLATEGRDNEQFF. The whole variable domain, filled in from reference TRBV11-2 and TRBJ2-1, reads EAGVAQSPRYKIIEKRQSVAFWCNPISGHATLYWYQQILGQGPKLLIQFQNNGVVDDSQLPKDRFSAERLKGVDSTLKIQPAKLEDSAVYLCASSLATEGRDNEQFFGPGTRLTVL.

This chain joins TRBV5-6 and TRBJ2-6; D remains ambiguous. V lost 5 bases, J lost 0 bases, and 9 bases lay in between. CDR1 SGHDT and CDR2 YYEEEE come from the germline V gene. The CDR3 contains 15 residues. CDR3 sequence: CASRYVSSGANVLTF. The DNA for the CDR3 is TGTGCCAGCAGATACGTCAGCTCTGGGGCCAACGTCCTGACTTTC.

The chain joins TRBV29-1 to TRBJ2-7; 8 bases align to TRBD2. The CDR3 covers 12 residues. The trim removed 6 bases at V and 3 bases at J, leaving 4 bases unmatched. The germline CDR1 and CDR2 sequences are SQVTM and ANQGSEA. CDR3 in amino acids: CSVGTRVYEQYF. CDR3 coding DNA: TGCAGCGTAGGGACTAGAGTCTACGAGCAGTACTTC.

V usage is TRBV30 and J usage is TRBJ1-5, with 7 bases aligning to TRBD1. Germline values: CDR1 GTSNPN, CDR2 SVGIG (reference sequence). V gave up 5 bases and J gave up 4 bases; unmatched junction bases: 11. CDR3 size: 15 residues. CDR3 amino acids: CAWEMRQGVNQPQHF. CDR3 coding DNA: TGTGCCTGGGAGATGAGGCAGGGGGTAAATCAGCCCCAGCATTTT.

The chain links TRBV11-2 to TRBJ1-1; D is possibly TRBD1 (5 bases). The V gene lost 2 bases and the J gene lost 2 bases, with 12 bases spanning the gap. The CDR3 has 15 residues. Looked up from germline, CDR1 is SGHAT and CDR2 is FQNNGV. In nucleotides, the CDR3 is TGTGCCAGCAGCTTAAGCGACAGACTAAACACTGAAGCTTTCTTT. Amino acid sequence: CASSLSDRLNTEAFF.

The chain combines TRBV7-9 with TRBJ1-1; 8 nucleotides agree with TRBD1. The junction had 6 bases not matched to a gene; V was cut back by 5 bases and J by 4 bases. Looked up from germline, CDR1 is SEHNR and CDR2 is FQNEAQ (reference sequence). CDR3 size: 14 residues. CDR3 amino acids: CASSRTGGTTEAFF. DNA of the CDR3: TGTGCCAGCAGCCGTACAGGGGGGACCACTGAAGCTTTCTTT.